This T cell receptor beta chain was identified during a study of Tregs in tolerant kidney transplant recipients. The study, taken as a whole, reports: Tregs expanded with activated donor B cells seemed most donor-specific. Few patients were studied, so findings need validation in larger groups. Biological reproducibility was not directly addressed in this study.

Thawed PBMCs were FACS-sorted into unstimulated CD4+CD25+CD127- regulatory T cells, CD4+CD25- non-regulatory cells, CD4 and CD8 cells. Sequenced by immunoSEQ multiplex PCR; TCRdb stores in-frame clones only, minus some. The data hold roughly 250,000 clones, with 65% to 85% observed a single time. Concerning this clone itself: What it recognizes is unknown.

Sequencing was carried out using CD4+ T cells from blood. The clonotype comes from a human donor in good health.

The CDR3 coding sequence is TGCGCCAGCAGTGGAGGGGAGGACTATGGCTACACCTTC. This codes for CASSGGEDYGYTF. The rearrangement joins TRBV10-1 to TRBJ1-2, with a weak D call TRBD1 (5 bases). This CDR3 comprises 13 residues. V was cut by 4 bases and J by 3 bases, with 9 bases left in between. Germline V gene sequence: CDR1 WNHNN, CDR2 SYGVQD (reference sequence).